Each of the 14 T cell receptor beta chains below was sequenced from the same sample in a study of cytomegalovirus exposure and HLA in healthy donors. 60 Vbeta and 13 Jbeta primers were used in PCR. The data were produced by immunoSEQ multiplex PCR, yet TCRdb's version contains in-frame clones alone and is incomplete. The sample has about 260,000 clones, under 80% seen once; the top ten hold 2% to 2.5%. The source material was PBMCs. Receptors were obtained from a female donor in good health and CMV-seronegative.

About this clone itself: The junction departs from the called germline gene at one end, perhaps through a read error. CDR3 loop: CAGSLLGQGSNEQYF. The DNA for the CDR3 is TGTGCCGGCAGTCTCCTTGGACAGGGTAGCAACGAGCAGTACTTC. The rearrangement joins TRBV2 to TRBJ2-7; 8 bases map to TRBD1. The CDR3 length is 15 residues. Germline CDR1 is SNHLY and CDR2 is FYNNEI.

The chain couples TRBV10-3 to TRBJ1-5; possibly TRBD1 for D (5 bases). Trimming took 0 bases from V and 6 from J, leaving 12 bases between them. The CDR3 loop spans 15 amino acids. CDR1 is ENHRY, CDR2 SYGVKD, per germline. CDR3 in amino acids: CAISESLQGGQPQHF. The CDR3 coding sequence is TGTGCCATCAGTGAGTCCCTCCAGGGAGGTCAGCCCCAGCATTTT.

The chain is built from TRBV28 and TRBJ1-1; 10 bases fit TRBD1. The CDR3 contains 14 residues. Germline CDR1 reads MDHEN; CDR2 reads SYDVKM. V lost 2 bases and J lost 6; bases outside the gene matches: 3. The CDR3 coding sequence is TGTGCCAGCAGTTTAACGGGACAGGGGCCTGAAGCTTTCTTT. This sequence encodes CASSLTGQGPEAFF. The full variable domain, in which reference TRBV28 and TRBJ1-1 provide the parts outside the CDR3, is DVKVTQSSRYLVKRTGEKVFLECVQDMDHENMFWYRQDPGLGLRLIYFSYDVKMKEKGDIPEGYSVSREKKERFSLILESASTNQTSMYLCASSLTGQGPEAFFGQGTRLTVV.

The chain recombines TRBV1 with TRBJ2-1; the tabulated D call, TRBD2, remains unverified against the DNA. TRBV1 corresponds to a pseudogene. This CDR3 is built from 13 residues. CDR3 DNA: TGCACCAGCAGATTACTAGCTTACAATGAGCAGTTCTTC. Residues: CTSRLLAYNEQFF.

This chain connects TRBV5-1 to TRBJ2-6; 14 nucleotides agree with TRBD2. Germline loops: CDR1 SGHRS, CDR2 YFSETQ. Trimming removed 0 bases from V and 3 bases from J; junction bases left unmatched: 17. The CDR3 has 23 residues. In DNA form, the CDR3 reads TGCGCCAGCAGCTTGGGTGCTCGCCCCGGGACTAGCGGGAGTCTGGGTGGGGCCAACGTCCTGACTTTC. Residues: CASSLGARPGTSGSLGGANVLTF.

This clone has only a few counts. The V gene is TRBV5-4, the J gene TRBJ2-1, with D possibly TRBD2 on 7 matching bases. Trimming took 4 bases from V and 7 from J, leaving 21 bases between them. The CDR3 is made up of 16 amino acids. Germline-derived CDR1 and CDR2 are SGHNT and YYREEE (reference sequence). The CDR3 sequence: CASSARSGRGGNEQFF. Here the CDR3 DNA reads TGTGCCAGCAGCGCCCGTTCAGGGAGGGGGGGGAATGAGCAGTTCTTC.

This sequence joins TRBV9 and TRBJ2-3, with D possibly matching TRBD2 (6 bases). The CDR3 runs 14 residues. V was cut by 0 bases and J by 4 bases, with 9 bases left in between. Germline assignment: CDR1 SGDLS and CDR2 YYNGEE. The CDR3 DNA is TGTGCCAGCAGCGTAGTCGGGAGCTCAGATACGCAGTATTTT. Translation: CASSVVGSSDTQYF.

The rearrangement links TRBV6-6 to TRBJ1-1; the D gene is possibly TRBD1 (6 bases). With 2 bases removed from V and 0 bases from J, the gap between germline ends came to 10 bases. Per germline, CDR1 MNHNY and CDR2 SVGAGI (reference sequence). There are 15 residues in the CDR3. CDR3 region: CASSYRQALNTEAFF. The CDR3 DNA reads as TGTGCCAGCAGTTACCGACAGGCATTGAACACTGAAGCTTTCTTT.

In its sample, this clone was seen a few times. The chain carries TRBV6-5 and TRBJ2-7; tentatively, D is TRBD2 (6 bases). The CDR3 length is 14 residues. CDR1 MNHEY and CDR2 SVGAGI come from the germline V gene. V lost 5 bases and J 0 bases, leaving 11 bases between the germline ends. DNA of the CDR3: TGTGCCAGCAGTCGCGGGGAAGGCTCCTACGAGCAGTACTTC. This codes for CASSRGEGSYEQYF.

CDR3 coding DNA: TGTGCCAGCAGCAAGTCCCGGGGGATTAATAGCTCCTACGAGCAGTACTTC. Protein sequence: CASSKSRGINSSYEQYF. The V call is TRBV21-1, the J call TRBJ2-7; the tabulated D call, TRBD2, remains unverified against the DNA. TRBV21-1 is designated a pseudogene. This CDR3 is built from 17 residues.

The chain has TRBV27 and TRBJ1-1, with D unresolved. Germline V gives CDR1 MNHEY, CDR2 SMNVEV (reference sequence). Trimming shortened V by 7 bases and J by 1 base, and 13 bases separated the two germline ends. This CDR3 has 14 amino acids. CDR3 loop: CASKLDGGNTEAFF. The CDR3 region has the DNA TGTGCCAGCAAATTAGATGGCGGGAACACTGAAGCTTTCTTT.

The DNA of the CDR3 is TGTGCCAGCAGTCGGACTAGCCTGGGTGAGCAGTTCTTC. It translates to CASSRTSLGEQFF. The genes are TRBV11-1 and TRBJ2-1, with 8 nucleotides matching TRBD2. The CDR3 contains 13 residues. The trim removed 6 bases at V and 9 bases at J, leaving 7 bases unmatched. Germline CDR1 SGHAT, CDR2 FQDESV (reference sequence).

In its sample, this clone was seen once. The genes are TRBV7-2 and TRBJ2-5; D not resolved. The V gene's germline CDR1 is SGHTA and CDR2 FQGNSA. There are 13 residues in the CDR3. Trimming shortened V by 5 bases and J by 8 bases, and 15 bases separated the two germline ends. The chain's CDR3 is CASSTPPYDTQYF. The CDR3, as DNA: TGTGCCAGCAGCACACCCCCTTACGATACCCAGTACTTC.

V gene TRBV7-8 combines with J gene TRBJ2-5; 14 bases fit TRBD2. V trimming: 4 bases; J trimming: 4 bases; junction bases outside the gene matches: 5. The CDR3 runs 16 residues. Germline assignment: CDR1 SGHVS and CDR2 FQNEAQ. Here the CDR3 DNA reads TGTGCCAGCAGCTGGAGGACTAGCGGGAGGAGAGAGACCCAGTACTTC. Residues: CASSWRTSGRRETQYF.